A single sample gave rise to the 23 T cell receptor beta chains below, sequenced in a study of blood T cell repertoires in COVID-19. Using immunoSEQ multiplex PCR, the repertoire was profiled, and TCRdb retains in-frame clones only, with some absent. The table has roughly 180,000 clones, approximately 85% seen once. The source material was peripheral blood. The receptors come from a woman aged 55-70 years with acute or convalescent COVID-19.

The V gene is TRBV7-9, the J gene TRBJ2-3, with 10 bases identical to TRBD2. J gave up 0 bases and V 2 bases, and 11 bases lay outside the gene matches. This CDR3 has 19 residues. The germline CDR1 and CDR2 sequences are SEHNR and FQNEAQ (reference sequence). The CDR3 coding sequence is TGTGCCAGCAGCTTAACGCGCCTAGAAGCGGGGGGGAGCACAGATACGCAGTATTTT. Residues: CASSLTRLEAGGSTDTQYF.

The chain combines TRBV3-1 (or the pseudogene TRBV3-2) with TRBJ2-5; perhaps TRBD2 as D (6 bases). Germline-derived CDR1 and CDR2 are LGHDT and YNNKEL (reference sequence). The V gene lost 2 bases and the J gene lost 5 bases, with 18 bases spanning the gap. The CDR3 sequence is 16 residues long. This chain's CDR3 is CASSQWFRRDWETQYF. In DNA form, the CDR3 reads TGTGCCAGCAGCCAATGGTTCCGAAGGGACTGGGAGACCCAGTACTTC.

The chain combines TRBV4-2 with TRBJ1-6; a weak D match, TRBD1 (6 bases). The CDR3 has 18 residues. V was clipped by 3 bases and J by 7 bases, with 22 bases between them. Germline CDR1 and CDR2: LGHNA and YNFKEQ. As DNA, the CDR3 is TGTGCCAGCAGCCAGGGAAGGGTACAGGGTCTGGGGAATTCACCCCTCCACTTT. It translates to CASSQGRVQGLGNSPLHF.

This rearrangement joins TRBV7-3 to TRBJ2-5, with 11 positions matching TRBD2. Trimming at V came to 5 bases and at J to 5 bases, leaving 10 bases not matched to a gene. Per the germline V gene, CDR1 is SGHTA and CDR2 is FQGTGA. This CDR3 has 16 residues. Here the CDR3 reads CASSPIAGGPGETQYF. CDR3 DNA sequence: TGTGCCAGCAGCCCGATAGCGGGAGGGCCAGGGGAGACCCAGTACTTC.

This chain joins TRBV7-9 and TRBJ1-1; TRBD1 matches 9 bases. The CDR3 is 15 residues long. Germline CDR1 and CDR2: SEHNR and FQNEAQ (reference sequence). V gave up 5 bases and J gave up 1 base; unmatched junction bases: 5. CDR3 loop: CASSPGQGRNTEAFF. The CDR3 coding sequence is TGTGCCAGCAGCCCGGGACAGGGCCGGAACACTGAAGCTTTCTTT.

The rearrangement links TRBV24-1 to TRBJ2-1; TRBD2 might be the D (6 bases). V was clipped by 0 bases and J by 0 bases, with 8 bases between them. Germline CDR1 KGHDR, CDR2 SFDVKD. The CDR3 has 16 residues. CDR3 bases: TGTGCCACCAGTGATTTGCTCGGGAGCTCCTACAATGAGCAGTTCTTC. It specifies CATSDLLGSSYNEQFF.

This chain joins TRBV6-5 and TRBJ1-5; 8 positions agree with TRBD1. This CDR3 has 14 amino acids. Germline V lookup: CDR1 MNHEY, CDR2 SVGAGI. V dropped 7 bases and J dropped 5; count of bases not matched to a gene: 7. The chain's CDR3 is CASTQSGGHQPQHF. DNA for the CDR3: TGTGCCAGCACGCAGTCAGGGGGCCATCAGCCCCAGCATTTT.

V is TRBV28 and J is TRBJ2-1; the D gene is possibly TRBD2 (6 bases). The germline V and J ends were trimmed by 5 bases and 10 bases, with 30 bases remaining between them. The CDR3 spans 18 residues. Germline assignment: CDR1 MDHEN and CDR2 SYDVKM. The CDR3: CASSLPITVGVAVGEQFF. CDR3 nucleotide sequence: TGTGCCAGCAGTCTCCCCATTACCGTGGGAGTAGCGGTGGGGGAGCAGTTCTTC.

In DNA form, the CDR3 reads TGTGCCAGCAGTCCCGGGACAGCGGGCTACGAGCAGTACGTC. Amino acid sequence: CASSPGTAGYEQYV. This rearrangement joins TRBV6-5 to TRBJ2-7; D might be TRBD1 (7 bases). Germline lookup yields CDR1 MNHEY and CDR2 SVGAGI. V lost 5 bases, J lost 3 bases, and 14 bases lay in between. The CDR3 sequence is 14 residues long.

The V gene is TRBV30, the J gene TRBJ1-1; 7 nucleotides line up with TRBD1. V lost 6 bases to trimming and J lost 7 bases; unmatched junction nucleotides: 11. This CDR3 region has 13 residues. Germline CDR1 GTSNPN, CDR2 SVGIG (reference sequence). CDR3 region: CACIRTGKIEAFF. In DNA, the CDR3 is TGTGCCTGCATTCGGACAGGTAAGATTGAAGCTTTCTTT. The full variable domain, its missing parts supplied by reference TRBV30 and TRBJ1-1, is SQTIHQWPATLVQPVGSPLSLECTVEGTSNPNLYWYRQAAGRGLQLLFYSVGIGQISSEVPQNLSASRPQDRQFILSSKKLLLSDSGFYLCACIRTGKIEAFFGQGTRLTVV.

The V call is TRBV19, the J call TRBJ1-4; no definite D call. In germline, CDR1 is LNHDA, CDR2 SQIVND (reference sequence). There are 15 residues in the CDR3. Trimming pared 1 base from V and 5 bases from J, leaving 11 bases between. CDR3 in DNA: TGTGCCAGTAGTATAGGCCCTACGCGGAATGAAAAACTGTTTTTT. It is translated as CASSIGPTRNEKLFF.

The rearrangement uses TRBV19 and TRBJ1-2, with D possibly matching TRBD1 (5 bases). This CDR3 comprises 13 residues. V lost 7 bases to trimming and J lost 4 bases, with 13 bases between them. CDR1 and CDR2 (germline): LNHDA, SQIVND (reference sequence). The CDR3 nucleotides read TGTGCCAGTATGGGGGGGTTCGGCTATGGCTACACCTTC. Its protein is CASMGGFGYGYTF.

The J gene is TRBJ1-4, the V gene TRBV27; the D is unclear. Trimming left V 5 bases short and J 8 bases short, with 12 bases between. The CDR3 contains 13 residues. Germline V gene lookup returns CDR1 MNHEY and CDR2 SMNVEV (reference sequence). The CDR3 DNA sequence: TGTGCCAGCAGTCCGCCGCGGTCGGAAAAACTGTTTTTT. Amino acids: CASSPPRSEKLFF. The full variable domain, completed using reference TRBV27 and TRBJ1-4, is EAQVTQNPRYLITVTGKKLTVTCSQNMNHEYMSWYRQDPGLGLRQIYYSMNVEVTDKGDVPEGYKVSRKEKRNFPLILESPSPNQTSLYFCASSPPRSEKLFFGSGTQLSVL.

The chain employs TRBV5-5 and TRBJ1-1; perhaps TRBD1 as D (6 bases). The CDR3 contains 17 residues. V was cut by 0 bases and J by 6 bases, with 21 bases left in between. CDR1 is SGHKS, CDR2 YYEKEE, per germline (reference sequence). The CDR3 sequence is CASSLEPHRALQAEAFF. CDR3 nucleotide sequence: TGTGCCAGCAGCTTGGAACCCCACAGGGCTCTGCAGGCTGAAGCTTTCTTT.

With regard to this clone: This specimen includes other DNA sequences encoding the same CDR3. V and J are TRBV10-1 and TRBJ1-3, with D possibly TRBD1 on 5 matching bases. Germline V gene lookup returns CDR1 WNHNN and CDR2 SYGVQD (reference sequence). The V end lost 3 bases, the J end lost 1 base, and 10 bases lay between the germline ends. The CDR3 extends over 15 amino acids. CDR3 sequence reads: CASSEDSSSGNTIYF. CDR3 bases: TGCGCCAGCAGTGAAGACAGCTCGTCTGGAAACACCATATATTTT.

The rearrangement links TRBV19 to TRBJ1-1; TRBD1 agrees at 7 bases. The V gene end was trimmed by 5 bases and the J gene end by 6 bases; junction bases not matched to a gene: 12. Germline assignment: CDR1 LNHDA and CDR2 SQIVND (reference sequence). CDR3 size: 15 residues. DNA for the CDR3: TGTGCCAGTAGTTTACGGACAGGCCCAGGCGCTGAAGCTTTCTTT. Translation gives CASSLRTGPGAEAFF.

The chain combines TRBV19 with TRBJ2-7, with D perhaps matching TRBD1 (5 bases). The length of the CDR3 is 14 residues. Trimming shortened V by 1 base and J by 1 base, and 8 bases separated the two germline ends. Germline loops: CDR1 LNHDA, CDR2 SQIVND (reference sequence). The CDR3 DNA reads TGTGCCAGTAGTATAGGAAGGGGATCCTACGAGCAGTACGTC. Translated: CASSIGRGSYEQYV.

The gene calls are TRBV19 and TRBJ2-1, with TRBD1 identical over 7 bases. Losses at the gene ends were 6 bases for V and 0 bases for J; bases not matched to a gene: 5. Germline loops: CDR1 LNHDA, CDR2 SQIVND (reference sequence). This CDR3 spans 15 amino acids. The CDR3, as DNA: TGTGCCAGTAGCTCACAGGGGAGCTCCTACAATGAGCAGTTCTTC. Amino acid sequence: CASSSQGSSYNEQFF.

The chain has TRBV30 and TRBJ2-1; the D gene is possibly TRBD2 (5 bases). The CDR3 contains 14 residues. With 0 bases removed from V and 4 bases from J, the gap between germline ends came to 10 bases. The germline V gene encodes CDR1 GTSNPN and CDR2 SVGIG (reference sequence). DNA of the CDR3: TGTGCCTGGAGTGTACTAGAGAATTACAATGAGCAGTTCTTC. Translating gives CAWSVLENYNEQFF.

The chain uses TRBV5-1 and TRBJ2-7, with unresolved D. Trimming left V 0 bases short and J 1 base short, with 8 bases between. Germline loops: CDR1 SGHRS, CDR2 YFSETQ. The CDR3 is 14 residues long. The CDR3 region is CASSLDELSYEQYF. Here the CDR3 DNA reads TGCGCCAGCAGCTTGGATGAACTATCCTACGAGCAGTACTTC.

This chain uses TRBV12-3 or TRBV12-4 with TRBJ2-7; D is perhaps TRBD1 (6 bases). There are 12 residues in the CDR3. Trimming removed 6 bases from V and 4 bases from J, with 10 bases in between. The DNA for the CDR3 is TGTGCCAGCAGCCGGCAGGGGTACGAGCAGTACGTC. The encoded protein is CASSRQGYEQYV.

Here the CDR3 reads CASSPGQGGITEAFF. The CDR3 DNA reads TGTGCCAGCAGTCCAGGACAGGGAGGGATCACTGAAGCTTTCTTT. The V and J genes are TRBV5-5 and TRBJ1-1, with 8 bases matching TRBD1. CDR1 and CDR2 from the germline V gene are SGHKS and YYEKEE (reference sequence). This CDR3 contains 15 residues. V lost 5 bases to trimming and J lost 4 bases; unmatched junction nucleotides: 10.

The chain links TRBV28 to TRBJ2-7, with D tentatively TRBD1 (5 bases). The germline V gene encodes CDR1 MDHEN and CDR2 SYDVKM. This CDR3 region has 14 residues. V was pared by 6 bases and J by 0 bases, with 12 bases between. This CDR3 is CASSPPDSSYEQYF. CDR3 DNA: TGTGCCAGCAGCCCTCCCGACAGCTCCTACGAGCAGTACTTC.